This TCR beta chain was obtained from a study of graft-versus-host responses after intestinal transplantation. Study-level results: Some patients had graft-donor T cell macrochimerism. In their allografts, the ratios of graft-versus-host to host-versus-graft T cell clones were high. With peak circulating GvH clone levels came an association with early post-transplant HvG declines.

The CDR3 loop spans 14 amino acids. The V gene's germline CDR1 is SGHRS and CDR2 YFSETQ. Trimming cost V 3 bases and J 9 bases; bases outside gene matches: 7. Here immunoSEQ multiplex PCR was the method, and the copy in TCRdb shows in-frame clones only, minus some. In the table there are some 84,000 clones, around 83% of which are singletons. Note on this clone: The target antigen is unknown.

The sequence derives from a human donor who received an intestinal transplant. Here the sequenced sample was unstimulated CD4+ T cells sorted from spleen or lymph node cells, taken before intestinal transplant. V is TRBV5-1 and J is TRBJ2-1, with 9 positions matching TRBD1. CDR3 protein: CASSSGQGSVEQFF. The CDR3 nucleotides read TGCGCCAGCAGCTCCGGACAGGGGTCGGTTGAGCAGTTCTTC.